This entry is about one T cell receptor (beta chain). No cognate antigen has been identified for it. Per-base qualities were not stored, and no clone one base away is much larger. This record comes from a study of brain T cells in children with intractable seizures (dated by TCRdb to the early 2020s). Describing the broader study: A NanoString immunology panel was first used to screen resected brain tissue from nearly 55 pediatric epilepsy surgery cases for immune gene transcripts. Among the roughly twelve selected surgery cases, pre-surgery blood was additionally sequenced for eight, leaving four cases with brain tissue only.

According to the study, the label for this sample's time point signals: resected brain tissue, or blood drawn just prior to surgery. The surgery cases showing the highest brain T cell transcript signatures were chosen for TCR beta chain sequencing of brain tissue and, when available, of blood. Prior to surgery, the patients had been treated with at least one anti-epileptic drug. The TCR-sequenced patients were children whose drug-resistant epilepsy was caused by tuberous sclerosis complex, focal cortical dysplasia, Rasmussen encephalitis or hemimegalencephaly. Blood was drawn right before the epilepsy surgery. Bulk genomic DNA was extracted from unsorted brain tissue and whole blood with the Monarch genomic DNA purification kit. Per the germline V gene, KGHDR is the CDR1 and SFDVKD is the CDR2. Reading from cysteine to phenylalanine, the CDR3 counts 18 amino acids. The sequence is cut down to CDR3 DNA, 54 bases in frame from base 1. V trim: 5 bases; J trim: 2 bases; unmatched bases: 9.

Beyond this particular receptor, the publication reports: Because pre- and post-surgery blood were sequenced to different depths, clones absent from the pre-surgery sample may reflect undersampling. Viral specificity was inferred solely from CDR3 sequence similarity, and the HCMV serostatus of the patients was not known.

The immunoSEQ assay was used to generate TCR beta chain sequences from genomic DNA. Per the source publication's procedure: CDR3 sequences that did not begin with the conserved framework cysteine at position 104 were removed by hand. Clonality was calculated as one minus the normalized Shannon's Diversity Index, with values ranging from 0 (maximal diversity) to 1 (oligoclonal). Differences in the frequency of the same CDR3 between samples, such as brain versus blood, were assessed with chi-squared comparison-of-proportions tests. Public clonotypes were identified by searching immuneACCESS, and similarity to known antiviral clonotypes was assessed with the VDJdb browser. Sourced from immuneACCESS, this table was stored by TCRdb with only in-frame sequences that have V and J called. A share of the clones is absent; for the studies checked, an unresolved V gene accounts for under half, and the remainder has no known explanation. V and J calls and clone size are as listed in that table; D and trimming were resolved from the DNA. This sample gives roughly 64,000 clones in total; roughly 95% of them show up just once. The ten largest clones capture around 0.4% of the sample.

The receptor was derived from a boy in the first two years of life with focal cortical dysplasia and intractable seizures. Sequenced here: peripheral blood, sampled at surgery. Rearrangement joined TRBV24-1 to TRBJ2-6, with 9 bases matching TRBD2. The DNA reads TGTGCCACCAGTGGGGGGCCAGCGGGGGGTCCTGGGGCCAACGTCCTGACTTTC. This yields the protein CATSGGPAGGPGANVLTF.